The text below deals with one T cell receptor beta chain. Its antigen is unknown. The sample is drawn from a study of T cell responses to AZD1222 COVID-19 vaccine. In the study overall: Analyses pooled second doses at about 4 or about 12 weeks.

Repertoires were generated with immunoSEQ multiplex PCR, while TCRdb's copy carries only in-frame clones and drops some. The sample lists some 130,000 clones, more than 85% occurring once. CDR3 length: 14 residues. Deletions cut 4 bases from V and 3 bases from J, with 9 bases between. The germline V gene has CDR1 MGHRA and CDR2 YSYEKL. Study-wide points: Sampling that yielded the repertoires occurred only after the peak T cell response. Clonal diversity was possibly underestimated, and white British individuals and females predominated among donors.

This TCR was recovered from an adult in good health. Sequencing was performed on peripheral blood, taken on day 0 of AZD1222 vaccination. The rearrangement joins TRBV4-1 to TRBJ1-4; D is undetermined. CDR3 sequence reads: CASSPMGSNEKLFF. CDR3 sequence (DNA): TGCGCCAGCAGCCCAATGGGGTCTAATGAAAAACTGTTTTTT.